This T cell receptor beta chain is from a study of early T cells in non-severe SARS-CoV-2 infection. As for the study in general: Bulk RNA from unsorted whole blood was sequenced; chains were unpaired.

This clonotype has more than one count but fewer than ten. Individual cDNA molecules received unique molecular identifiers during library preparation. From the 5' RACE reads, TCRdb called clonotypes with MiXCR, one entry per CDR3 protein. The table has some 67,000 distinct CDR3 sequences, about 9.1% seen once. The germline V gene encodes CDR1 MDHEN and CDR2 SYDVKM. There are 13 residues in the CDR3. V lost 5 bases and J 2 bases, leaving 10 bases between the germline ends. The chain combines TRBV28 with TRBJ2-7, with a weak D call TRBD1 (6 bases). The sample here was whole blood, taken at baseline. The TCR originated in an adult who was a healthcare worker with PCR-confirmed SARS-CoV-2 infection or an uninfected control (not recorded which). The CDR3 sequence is CASSRDTTYEQYF. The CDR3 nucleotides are TGTGCCAGCAGTAGGGACACAACCTACGAGCAGTACTTC.